Presented here are 15 T cell receptor beta chains from one specimen sequenced in a study of T cell repertoires in cytomegalovirus infection. A single record per CDR3 protein comes from TCRdb applying MiXCR to the reads. The sample records 250,000 to 350,000 distinct CDR3 sequences, roughly 26% being singletons. The sample comprised PBMCs. Every receptor here comes from a human donor in good health (CMV status not recorded). Some clones in this sample may be carry-over from other donors' samples.

The V call is TRBV7-9, the J call TRBJ2-2, with 10 bases matching TRBD1. This CDR3 is 16 amino acids long. Trimming took 7 bases from V and 5 from J; bases not matched to a gene: 10. The germline CDR1 and CDR2 sequences are SEHNR and FQNEAQ (reference sequence). The CDR3 sequence is CASTNHGQGVTGELFF. DNA for the CDR3: TGTGCCAGCACAAACCACGGACAGGGGGTTACCGGGGAGCTGTTTTTT.

The rearrangement uses TRBV6-2 or TRBV6-3 and TRBJ2-7; 10 nucleotides line up with TRBD2. The CDR3 totals 14 residues. In germline, CDR1 is MNHEY, CDR2 SVGEGT. V shed 6 bases and J 6 bases; nucleotides not matched to a gene: 8. The CDR3 sequence: CASRKVLAGVEQYF. Written as DNA, the CDR3 is TGTGCCAGCAGAAAGGTCCTAGCGGGAGTCGAGCAGTACTTC.

This clonotype was observed at least ten times. The rearrangement uses TRBV7-9 and TRBJ1-2; the D gene is possibly TRBD1 (5 bases). This CDR3 is built from 15 residues. The germline V gene has CDR1 SEHNR and CDR2 FQNEAQ (reference sequence). Trimming stripped 2 bases from V and 6 bases from J, with 16 bases between. This chain's CDR3 is CASSLRSTVLDGYTF. The CDR3 DNA follows: TGTGCCAGCAGCTTACGATCGACAGTCCTGGATGGCTACACCTTC.

A note on this clonotype: A junction boundary mismatches the germline segment, possibly from a read error. The chain carries TRBV2 and TRBJ1-2, with TRBD1 matching 8 bases. Germline CDR1 and CDR2: SNHLY and FYNNEI. This CDR3 is built from 14 residues. The CDR3 DNA follows: TGTGCCAGCAGCGAAGACAGGGGAATCTATGGCTACACCTTC. Translation gives CASSEDRGIYGYTF.

The chain recombines TRBV6-2 or TRBV6-3 with TRBJ2-2; D is uncertain. CDR3 size: 11 residues. Germline CDR1 and CDR2: MNHEY and SVGEGT. V dropped 11 bases and J dropped 5 bases, with 9 bases sitting between them. CDR3 loop: CASPWTGELFF. CDR3 in DNA: TGTGCCTCGCCGTGGACCGGGGAGCTGTTTTTT.

This clonotype was counted a few times. The V and J genes are TRBV5-4 and TRBJ2-5; D is possibly TRBD1 (7 bases). CDR3 length: 16 residues. From germline, CDR1 is SGHNT and CDR2 YYREEE (reference sequence). The germline V and J ends were trimmed by 4 bases and 0 bases, with 16 bases remaining between them. DNA of the CDR3: TGTGCCAGCAGCCTCCGACAGGGACTGTACCAAGAGACCCAGTACTTC. It translates to CASSLRQGLYQETQYF.

This clonotype was seen repeatedly, ten times or more. J is TRBJ1-1 and V is TRBV7-8; perhaps TRBD1 as D (6 bases). Trimming stripped 5 bases from V and 6 bases from J, with 13 bases between. Germline loops: CDR1 SGHVS, CDR2 FQNEAQ. The CDR3 totals 13 residues. The CDR3 protein is CASSPQPGAEAFF. CDR3 DNA sequence: TGTGCCAGCAGCCCCCAGCCAGGGGCTGAAGCTTTCTTT.

This clonotype was found a few times. The chain recombines TRBV7-9 with TRBJ2-1; 8 nucleotides align to TRBD1. This CDR3 has 14 amino acids. Losses at the gene ends were 6 bases for V and 5 bases for J; bases not matched to a gene: 6. Germline lookup yields CDR1 SEHNR and CDR2 FQNEAQ (reference sequence). The CDR3 DNA sequence: TGTGCCAGCAGTTTCCCGGGACAGGACAATGAGCAGTTCTTC. Protein product: CASSFPGQDNEQFF.

This rearrangement joins TRBV29-1 to TRBJ2-3; no clear D. The CDR3 extends over 14 amino acids. With 8 bases removed from V and 2 bases from J, the gap between germline ends came to 17 bases. Germline assignment: CDR1 SQVTM and CDR2 ANQGSEA. CDR3: CSLPGQLHTDTQYF. CDR3 nucleotides: TGCAGCCTCCCCGGCCAGCTCCACACAGATACGCAGTATTTT.

This chain uses TRBV28 with TRBJ1-2; no definite D call. The germline CDR1 and CDR2 sequences are MDHEN and SYDVKM. The V end lost 7 bases, the J end lost 8 bases, and 8 bases lay between the germline ends. The CDR3 extends over 10 amino acids. CDR3 in amino acids: CASMAGGYTF. The CDR3 DNA reads as TGTGCCAGCATGGCGGGAGGCTACACCTTC.

The table lists this clonotype with a few counts. This chain uses TRBV12-3 or TRBV12-4 with TRBJ2-1; D gene uncertain. This CDR3 spans 15 amino acids. The V gene lost 11 bases and the J gene lost 0 bases, with 17 bases spanning the gap. The CDR3 region is CAHSANKRSYNEQFF. The CDR3 coding sequence is TGTGCCCACAGCGCGAACAAACGCTCCTACAATGAGCAGTTCTTC.

This clonotype was seen ten or more times. The rearrangement uses TRBV7-2 and TRBJ2-1; D unresolved. Per the germline V gene, CDR1 is SGHTA and CDR2 is FQGNSA. V dropped 2 bases and J dropped 0 bases, with 11 bases sitting between them. The CDR3 sequence is 16 residues long. The CDR3 loop reads CASSLSRVSSYNEQFF. CDR3 DNA sequence: TGTGCCAGCAGCTTATCGCGAGTGAGCTCCTACAATGAGCAGTTCTTC.

CDR3 coding DNA: TGTGCCAGCAGTTTAACTCCAATATACAATGAGCAGTTCTTC. Its protein product is CASSLTPIYNEQFF. The J gene is TRBJ2-1, the V gene TRBV28; D unresolved. The V gene lost 2 bases and the J gene lost 4 bases, with 9 bases spanning the gap. There are 14 residues in the CDR3. The V gene's germline CDR1 is MDHEN and CDR2 SYDVKM.

The table lists this clonotype with many counts. V gene TRBV7-2 combines with J gene TRBJ2-1, with 10 bases lining up with TRBD2. Germline V gene data show CDR1 as SGHTA and CDR2 as FQGNSA. The CDR3 loop spans 15 amino acids. Germline trimming cut 3 bases from V and 7 bases from J; bases unmatched to any gene: 6. In DNA form, the CDR3 reads TGTGCCAGCAGCTTTGGACTAGCGGTGGGTAATGAGCAGTTCTTC. Protein product: CASSFGLAVGNEQFF.

This chain connects TRBV25-1 to TRBJ2-1; D ambiguous. Germline CDR1 reads MGHDK; CDR2 reads SYGVNS. V lost 1 base to trimming and J lost 8 bases, with 6 bases between them. There are 12 residues in the CDR3. The CDR3: CASSEFPHEQFF. Here the CDR3 DNA reads TGTGCCAGCAGTGAATTTCCCCATGAGCAGTTCTTC.